Following are 6 T cell receptor beta chains from one sample sequenced in a study of radiation and T cells in renal cell carcinoma. Time point specified: blood 2 weeks post-SBRT. Treatment given: 15 Gy SBRT to primary tumor, nephrectomy 4 weeks later. Clones were read by immunoSEQ multiplex PCR, and TCRdb kept only the in-frame ones, dropping some. The data show 100,000 to 150,000 clones, around 81% seen once. The specimen comprised blood, sampled from a patient whose treatment included radiotherapy and nephrectomy. The receptors originated from a man aged 50-59 years with renal cell carcinoma.

The chain recombines TRBV15 with TRBJ2-3, with D unresolved. This CDR3 is 13 amino acids long. The germline V and J ends were trimmed by 0 bases and 1 base, with 2 bases remaining between them. Germline V lookup: CDR1 LNHNV, CDR2 YYDKDF (reference sequence). The CDR3 region is CATSRDRTDTQYF. The CDR3 DNA sequence: TGTGCCACCAGCAGAGACCGCACAGATACGCAGTATTTT.

J is TRBJ2-7 and V is TRBV27, with TRBD2 matching over 9 bases. Per the germline V gene, CDR1 is MNHEY and CDR2 is SMNVEV (reference sequence). CDR3 length equals 19 residues. With 2 bases clipped from V and 0 bases from J, the junction kept 14 bases outside the gene matches. As DNA, the CDR3 is TGTGCCAGCAGTTTAAGAGCTAGGGGGGCTAGCGGGGACTCCTACGAGCAGTACTTC. Its protein product is CASSLRARGASGDSYEQYF.

This CDR3 is CASSQGDQNSPLHF. DNA of the CDR3: TGCGCCAGCAGCCAAGGCGATCAGAATTCACCCCTCCACTTT. The chain links TRBV4-3 to TRBJ1-6; D is undetermined. CDR3 length equals 14 residues. Trimming cost V 1 base and J 7 bases, with 8 bases left between them. Germline loops: CDR1 LGHNA, CDR2 YSLEER.

This chain connects TRBV5-4 to TRBJ1-3; 7 nucleotides align to TRBD1. The length of the CDR3 is 15 residues. CDR1 and CDR2 from the germline V gene are SGHNT and YYREEE (reference sequence). V gave up 3 bases and J gave up 0 bases; unmatched junction bases: 3. Here the CDR3 DNA reads TGTGCCAGCAGCTCGGACAGGCTCTCTGGAAACACCATATATTTT. It encodes CASSSDRLSGNTIYF.

This chain uses TRBV6-1 with TRBJ2-3, with 8 positions matching TRBD1. CDR3 length: 14 residues. Germline V gives CDR1 MNHNS, CDR2 SASEGT. V gave up 6 bases and J gave up 1 base; unmatched junction bases: 3. In DNA form, the CDR3 reads TGTGCCAGCAGCGGACAGGGCGGCACAGATACGCAGTATTTT. It yields the protein CASSGQGGTDTQYF.

This clone occurred once. The chain combines TRBV30 with TRBJ2-1; no reliable D call. This CDR3 spans 11 amino acids. CDR1 is GTSNPN, CDR2 SVGIG, per germline (reference sequence). V was cut by 4 bases and J by 8 bases, with 9 bases left in between. Here the CDR3 reads CAWIGAYEQFF. The CDR3 nucleotides read TGTGCCTGGATTGGAGCATATGAGCAGTTCTTC.